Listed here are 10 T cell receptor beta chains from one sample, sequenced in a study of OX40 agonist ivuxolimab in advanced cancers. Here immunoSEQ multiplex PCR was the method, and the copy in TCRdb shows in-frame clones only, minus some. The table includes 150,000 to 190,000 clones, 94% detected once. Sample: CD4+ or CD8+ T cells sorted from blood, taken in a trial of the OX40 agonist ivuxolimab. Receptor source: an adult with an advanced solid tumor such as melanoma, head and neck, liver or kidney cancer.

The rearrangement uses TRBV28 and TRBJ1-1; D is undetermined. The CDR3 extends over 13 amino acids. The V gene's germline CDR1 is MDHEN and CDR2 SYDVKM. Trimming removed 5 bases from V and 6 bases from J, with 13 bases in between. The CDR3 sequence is CASSVETGPEAFF. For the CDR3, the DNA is TGTGCCAGCAGTGTAGAAACGGGCCCTGAAGCTTTCTTT.

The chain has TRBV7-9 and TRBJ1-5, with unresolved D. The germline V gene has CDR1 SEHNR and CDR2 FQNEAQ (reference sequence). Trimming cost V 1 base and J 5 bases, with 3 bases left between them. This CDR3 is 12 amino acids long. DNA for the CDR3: TGTGCCAGCAGCTTAGGAGATCAGCCCCAGCATTTT. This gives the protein CASSLGDQPQHF.

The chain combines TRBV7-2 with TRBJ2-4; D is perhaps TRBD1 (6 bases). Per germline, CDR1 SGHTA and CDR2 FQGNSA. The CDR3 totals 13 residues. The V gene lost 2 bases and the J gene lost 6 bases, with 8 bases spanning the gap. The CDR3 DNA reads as TGTGCCAGCAGCTTAACAGGGCCAAACATTCAGTACTTC. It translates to CASSLTGPNIQYF.

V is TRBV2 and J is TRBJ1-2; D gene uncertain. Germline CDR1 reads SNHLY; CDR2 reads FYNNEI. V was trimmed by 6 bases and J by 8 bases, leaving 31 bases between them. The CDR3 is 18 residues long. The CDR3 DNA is TGTGCCAGCAGCCAACGAAGGCTGGGAGCGGGAAGCCCTTACGGCTACACCTTC. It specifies CASSQRRLGAGSPYGYTF.

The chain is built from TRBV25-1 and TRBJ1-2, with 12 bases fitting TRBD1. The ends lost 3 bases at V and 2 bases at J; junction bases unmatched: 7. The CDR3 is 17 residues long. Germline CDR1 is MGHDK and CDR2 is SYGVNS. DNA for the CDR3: TGTGCCAGCAGTGATTCCCCCGGGACAGGGGGCAACTATGGCTACACCTTC. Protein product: CASSDSPGTGGNYGYTF.

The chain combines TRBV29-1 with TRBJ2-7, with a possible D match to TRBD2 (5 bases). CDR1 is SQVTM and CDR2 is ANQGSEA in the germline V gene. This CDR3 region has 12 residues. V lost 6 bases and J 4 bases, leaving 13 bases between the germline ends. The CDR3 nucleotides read TGCAGCGTCCGGAGAGGGAGATACGAGCAGTACTTC. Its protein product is CSVRRGRYEQYF.

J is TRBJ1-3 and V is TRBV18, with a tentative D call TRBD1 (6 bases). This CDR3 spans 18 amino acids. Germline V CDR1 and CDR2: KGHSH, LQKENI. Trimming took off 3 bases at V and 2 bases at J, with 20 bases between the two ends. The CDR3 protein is CASSPVWDTNRPGNTIYF. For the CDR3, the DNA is TGTGCCAGCTCACCTGTTTGGGACACAAATCGGCCTGGAAACACCATATATTTT.

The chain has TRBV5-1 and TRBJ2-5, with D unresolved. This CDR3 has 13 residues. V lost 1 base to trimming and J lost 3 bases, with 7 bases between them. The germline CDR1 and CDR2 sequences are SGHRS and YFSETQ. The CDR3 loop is CASSLRPEETQYF. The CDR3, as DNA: TGCGCCAGCAGCTTGAGGCCCGAAGAGACCCAGTACTTC.

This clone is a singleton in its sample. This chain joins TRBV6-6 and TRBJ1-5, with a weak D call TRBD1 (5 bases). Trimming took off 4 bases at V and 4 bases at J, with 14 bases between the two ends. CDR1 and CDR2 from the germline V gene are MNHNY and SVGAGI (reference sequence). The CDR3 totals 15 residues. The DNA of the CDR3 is TGTGCCAGCAGTTCCTCCTCAGGGAGGAATCAGCCCCAGCATTTT. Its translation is CASSSSSGRNQPQHF.

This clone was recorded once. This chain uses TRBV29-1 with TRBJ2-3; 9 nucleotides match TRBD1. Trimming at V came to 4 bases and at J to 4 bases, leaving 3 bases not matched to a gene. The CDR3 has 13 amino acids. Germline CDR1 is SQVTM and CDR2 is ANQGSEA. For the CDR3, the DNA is TGCAGCGTTGCGACAGGGGGGGCAGATACGCAGTATTTT. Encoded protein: CSVATGGADTQYF.